This passage covers 12 T cell receptor beta chains from one sample sequenced in a study of blood T cell repertoires in COVID-19. Profiling relied on immunoSEQ multiplex PCR, and the TCRdb table lists in-frame clones only, not all of them. This sample has some 55,000 clones; about nine tenths occur once, and the top ten carry more than 6.5%. Sequencing was carried out using peripheral blood. The receptors derive from a woman in her 40s with active COVID-19.

The V call is TRBV28, the J call TRBJ2-7; tentative D call: TRBD1 (6 bases). With 6 bases removed from V and 2 bases from J, the gap between germline ends came to 14 bases. CDR3 length: 14 amino acids. The V gene's germline CDR1 is MDHEN and CDR2 SYDVKM. CDR3 protein: CASSWTEETYEQYF. The CDR3 nucleotides read TGTGCCAGCAGCTGGACAGAAGAGACCTACGAGCAGTACTTC.

The J gene is TRBJ2-3, the V gene TRBV7-6; 8 bases align to TRBD2. CDR3 length: 18 amino acids. V gave up 4 bases and J gave up 1 base; unmatched junction bases: 13. CDR1 and CDR2 from the germline V gene are SGHVS and FNYEAQ. CDR3 in amino acids: CASSSSPWGAGGTDTQYF. The CDR3 DNA is TGTGCCAGCAGCTCTAGCCCCTGGGGAGCGGGGGGCACAGATACGCAGTATTTT.

This chain uses TRBV7-2 with TRBJ2-5, with TRBD2 as a possible D gene (6 bases). Looked up from germline, CDR1 is SGHTA and CDR2 is FQGNSA. Between the trimmed V and J ends, which lost 4 bases and 1 base, there was a span of 13 bases. There are 15 residues in the CDR3. This chain's CDR3 is CASSSHGGSQETQYF. In DNA, the CDR3 is TGTGCCAGCAGCTCACACGGGGGTTCCCAAGAGACCCAGTACTTC.

This rearrangement joins TRBV6-5 to TRBJ1-1, with D unclear. V lost 6 bases, J lost 1 base, and 12 bases lay in between. Germline values: CDR1 MNHEY, CDR2 SVGAGI. This CDR3 comprises 14 residues. CDR3 amino acids: CASSRGWANTEAFF. The DNA of the CDR3 is TGTGCCAGCAGCCGAGGGTGGGCGAACACTGAAGCTTTCTTT.

The chain recombines TRBV6-1 with TRBJ2-2, with 7 bases matching TRBD1. The germline gives CDR1 MNHNS, CDR2 SASEGT. CDR3 length: 14 amino acids. V trimming: 5 bases; J trimming: 6 bases; junction bases outside the gene matches: 6. The DNA for the CDR3 is TGTGCCAGCAGTCCAGACAGGGCGTCCGGGGAGCTGTTTTTT. Translation gives CASSPDRASGELFF.

This clone was recorded only once. The genes are TRBV5-1 and TRBJ1-4, with unresolved D. Germline V CDR1 and CDR2: SGHRS, YFSETQ. The CDR3 extends over 15 amino acids. V was trimmed by 4 bases and J by 8 bases, leaving 18 bases between them. Written as DNA, the CDR3 is TGCGCCAGCAGCCTGGCGGCGGAGTATGGGGAAAAACTGTTTTTT. Its translation is CASSLAAEYGEKLFF.

This chain joins TRBV6-5 and TRBJ1-1; possibly TRBD1 for D (5 bases). Germline CDR1 reads MNHEY; CDR2 reads SVGAGI. The CDR3 spans 11 residues. V lost 9 bases, J lost 8 bases, and 13 bases lay in between. The CDR3: CASLGEGEAFF. CDR3 in DNA: TGTGCCAGTTTGGGGGAGGGAGAAGCTTTCTTT.

The chain uses TRBV28 and TRBJ2-5; tentatively, D is TRBD1 (5 bases). CDR1 and CDR2 from the germline V gene are MDHEN and SYDVKM. The CDR3 has 16 residues. Trimming took 6 bases from V and 2 from J, leaving 19 bases between them. In DNA form, the CDR3 reads TGTGCCAGCAGCCAGCGATGGGGCAGCCGACAAGAGACCCAGTACTTC. Its protein is CASSQRWGSRQETQYF.

A note on this clone: One junction end disagrees with the germline gene, perhaps due to a read error. This sample includes further DNA sequences coding for the same CDR3. V and J are TRBV7-9 and TRBJ1-6; no firm D call. The length of the CDR3 is 14 residues. Germline CDR1 reads SEHNR; CDR2 reads FQNEAQ (reference sequence). CDR3 loop: CASSWFSVNSPLHF. The CDR3 coding sequence is TGTGCCAGTAGCTGGTTCAGCGTAAATTCACCCCTCCACTTT.

CDR3 protein: CASSSGQTYGYTF. CDR3 DNA: TGTGCCAGCAGCTCGGGACAGACTTATGGCTACACCTTC. This chain links TRBV7-2 with TRBJ1-2; TRBD1 matches 7 bases. This CDR3 region has 13 residues. Germline V gene sequence: CDR1 SGHTA, CDR2 FQGNSA. V lost 4 bases to trimming and J lost 5 bases; unmatched junction nucleotides: 4.

This chain links TRBV15 with TRBJ1-4; D is possibly TRBD1 (6 bases). Germline V gives CDR1 LNHNV, CDR2 YYDKDF (reference sequence). The CDR3 contains 15 residues. V was shortened by 3 bases and J by 7 bases, with 15 bases between the two germline ends. CDR3 nucleotide sequence: TGTGCCACCAGCAGCAACAGGGTTGGGGTTGAAAAACTGTTTTTT. This translates into CATSSNRVGVEKLFF.

This rearrangement joins TRBV28 to TRBJ2-1; 9 nucleotides agree with TRBD2. CDR1 and CDR2 (germline): MDHEN, SYDVKM. The CDR3 is 14 amino acids. The J segment lost 6 bases and the V segment lost 6 bases, leaving 6 bases of the junction unmatched. The CDR3 DNA reads TGTGCCAGCAGCCCGGGACTAGCCTCCAATGAGCAGTTCTTC. Amino acid sequence: CASSPGLASNEQFF.